This T cell receptor (beta chain) was documented in a study of T cell repertoires in cytomegalovirus infection. Findings and caveats of the study: Clonotypes of TCR beta that were HLA-C-restricted and CMV-specific dominated the ex vivo response.

Using its own MiXCR run on the reads, TCRdb lists one record per CDR3 protein. Among around 320,000 distinct CDR3 sequences, 9.5% were seen once, and the ten largest hold 3.5% to 4.5%. For this clonotype: Antigen unknown.

The CDR3 runs to 13 residues. Trimming left V 6 bases short and J 4 bases short, with 15 bases between. From germline, CDR1 is DFQATT and CDR2 SNEGSKA (reference sequence). The rearrangement uses TRBV20-1 and TRBJ2-5; possibly TRBD2 for D (6 bases). The origin of this receptor is a human donor in good health (CMV status not recorded). Some clones in this sample may be carry-over from other donors' samples. Sequencing was performed on PBMCs. CDR3 sequence: CSAGRGERETQYF. CDR3 nucleotides: TGCAGTGCGGGTCGCGGGGAGCGAGAGACCCAGTACTTC.